This entry features one TCR beta chain sequence. The antigen is undetermined. This entry belongs to a study of cytomegalovirus exposure and HLA in healthy donors. General observations from the study: Differences between HLA loci emerged in a later analysis of TCR association rates, with DRB1 most and HLA-C fewest. HLA alleles showed associations with about 17,000 TCR beta sequences in a later analysis, at a 0.05 false discovery rate.

Trimming stripped 7 bases from V and 3 bases from J, with 16 bases between. Germline V gene data show CDR1 as SNHLY and CDR2 as FYNNEI. This CDR3 has 15 amino acids. PCR used 60 Vbeta primers and 13 Jbeta primers. TCRdb keeps only in-frame clones here, not all; method: immunoSEQ multiplex PCR. Among some 150,000 clones listed, about four fifths were seen once. Sequenced: PBMCs. The clonotype originates from a male donor in good health and CMV-seronegative. This chain joins TRBV2 and TRBJ2-1; possible D gene TRBD1, 6 bases. The CDR3 nucleotides read TGTGCCAGCACTCTCACCGGGACACTCTACAATGAGCAGTTCTTC. Amino acid sequence: CASTLTGTLYNEQFF.